These 30 T cell receptor beta chains came from one sample sequenced in a study of T-cell memory formation after mild COVID-19. TCRdb fed the 5' RACE reads into MiXCR, producing one record per CDR3 protein. This table has some 450,000 distinct CDR3 sequences, roughly 20% appearing once. Sequenced sample: PBMCs or a T cell subset sorted from them (not recorded which). The receptors shown here come from an adult woman who had mild COVID-19 (a few samples of this study predate the infection). Cell type and time point are not known.

The chain uses TRBV12-3 or TRBV12-4 and TRBJ2-1; D gene ambiguous. This CDR3 has 15 amino acids. V lost 5 bases to trimming and J lost 1 base, with 12 bases between them. CDR3 sequence (DNA): TGTGCCAGCAGTCCTCTCATTGTTTCCTACAATGAGCAGTTCTTC. Protein product: CASSPLIVSYNEQFF.

V gene TRBV6-6 combines with J gene TRBJ1-1, with D uncertain. This CDR3 has 14 residues. V was cut by 2 bases and J by 0 bases, with 7 bases left in between. Germline V gene data show CDR1 as MNHNY and CDR2 as SVGAGI (reference sequence). CDR3 amino acids: CASSYEALNTEAFF. For the CDR3, the DNA is TGTGCCAGCAGTTACGAAGCCCTGAACACTGAAGCTTTCTTT.

The rearrangement links TRBV9 to TRBJ2-1; D might be TRBD1 (8 bases). The V gene lost 3 bases and the J gene lost 2 bases, with 12 bases spanning the gap. The germline gives CDR1 SGDLS, CDR2 YYNGEE. This CDR3 is built from 15 residues. The CDR3 DNA reads TGTGCCAGCAGCGGGGGGGGACAGGCCTACAATGAGCAGTTCTTC. Translating gives CASSGGGQAYNEQFF. The entire variable domain, with the rest obtained from reference TRBV9 and TRBJ2-1, is as follows: DSGVTQTPKHLITATGQRVTLRCSPRSGDLSVYWYQQSLDQGLQFLIQYYNGEERAKGNILERFSAQQFPDLHSELNLSSLELGDSALYFCASSGGGQAYNEQFFGPGTRLTVL.

The CDR3 sequence is CASSYREGVYDEAFF. CDR3 DNA sequence: TGTGCCAGCAGTTACCGTGAGGGGGTGTATGATGAAGCTTTCTTT. The V and J genes are TRBV6-2 or TRBV6-3 and TRBJ1-1; possibly TRBD1 for D (6 bases). Germline lookup yields CDR1 MNHEY and CDR2 SVGEGT. The CDR3 contains 15 residues. Trimming cost V 2 bases and J 7 bases, with 17 bases left between them.

The V gene is TRBV20-1, the J gene TRBJ2-3; no firm D call. The CDR3 is made up of 14 amino acids. Germline-derived CDR1 and CDR2 are DFQATT and SNEGSKA (reference sequence). V was trimmed by 3 bases and J by 4 bases, leaving 14 bases between them. The CDR3 protein is CSARATTSADTQYF. The CDR3 DNA follows: TGCAGTGCTAGGGCTACCACCTCCGCAGATACGCAGTATTTT.

Ten or more counts support this clonotype. The chain carries TRBV24-1 and TRBJ2-1, with 9 positions matching TRBD2. The junction had 8 bases not matched to a gene; V was cut back by 3 bases and J by 0 bases. The CDR3 is made up of 18 amino acids. Germline lookup yields CDR1 KGHDR and CDR2 SFDVKD. CDR3 residues: CATSDPAGGLSSYNEQFF. DNA for the CDR3: TGTGCCACCAGTGATCCCGCGGGGGGGTTAAGCTCCTACAATGAGCAGTTCTTC.

The rearrangement links TRBV5-1 to TRBJ2-1; D is perhaps TRBD1 or TRBD2 (6 bases each). Germline CDR1 and CDR2: SGHRS and YFSETQ. V was shortened by 0 bases and J by 6 bases, with 10 bases between the two germline ends. This CDR3 is built from 14 residues. The CDR3 reads CASSLEGGFNEQFF. The CDR3 coding sequence is TGCGCCAGCAGCTTGGAGGGGGGCTTCAATGAGCAGTTCTTC. Drawing the rest from reference TRBV5-1 and TRBJ2-1, the complete variable domain is KAGVTQTPRYLIKTRGQQVTLSCSPISGHRSVSWYQQTPGQGLQFLFEYFSETQRNKGNFPGRFSGRQFSNSRSEMNVSTLELGDSALYLCASSLEGGFNEQFFGPGTRLTVL.

This clonotype has a handful of counts. This chain uses TRBV24-1 with TRBJ2-3, with 7 bases aligning to TRBD2. Trimming took 3 bases from V and 3 from J; bases not matched to a gene: 5. The CDR3 totals 15 residues. Germline CDR1 KGHDR, CDR2 SFDVKD. The CDR3 region has the DNA TGTGCCACCAGTGATAAGCGGGGTTGGACAGATACGCAGTATTTT. Protein: CATSDKRGWTDTQYF.

J is TRBJ1-1 and V is TRBV20-1; a weak D match, TRBD1 (5 bases). The germline V gene has CDR1 DFQATT and CDR2 SNEGSKA (reference sequence). There are 15 residues in the CDR3. V lost 4 bases and J 0 bases, leaving 15 bases between the germline ends. As DNA, the CDR3 is TGCAGTGCTATTACAGGTCAGCGGATGAACACTGAAGCTTTCTTT. This codes for CSAITGQRMNTEAFF.

This clonotype was seen a handful of times. The rearrangement links TRBV9 to TRBJ2-3; no clear D gene. V dropped 0 bases and J dropped 0 bases, with 8 bases sitting between them. This CDR3 has 15 amino acids. Germline assignment: CDR1 SGDLS and CDR2 YYNGEE. CDR3 in amino acids: CASSVASASTDTQYF. CDR3 in DNA: TGTGCCAGCAGCGTAGCCTCAGCTAGCACAGATACGCAGTATTTT.

The chain joins TRBV7-3 to TRBJ2-6; D gene ambiguous. The V end was cut by 3 bases, the J end by 0 bases, with 6 bases between. Germline CDR1 SGHTA, CDR2 FQGTGA. The CDR3 spans 15 residues. CDR3 bases: TGTGCCAGCAGCTTGCACAACTCTGGGGCCAACGTCCTGACTTTC. The encoded protein is CASSLHNSGANVLTF.

This clonotype was seen a few times. The gene calls are TRBV11-1 and TRBJ2-1; D is undetermined. The CDR3 sequence is 14 residues long. Between the trimmed V and J ends, which lost 0 bases and 4 bases, there was a span of 7 bases. The germline V gene encodes CDR1 SGHAT and CDR2 FQDESV (reference sequence). The CDR3 reads CASSLAAGYNEQFF. CDR3 coding DNA: TGTGCCAGCAGCTTAGCTGCAGGATACAATGAGCAGTTCTTC. Using reference TRBV11-1 and TRBJ2-1 for the parts outside the CDR3, the full variable domain is EAEVAQSPRYKITEKSQAVAFWCDPISGHATLYWYRQILGQGPELLVQFQDESVVDDSQLPKDRFSAERLKGVDSTLKIQPAELGDSAMYLCASSLAAGYNEQFFGPGTRLTVL.

The chain combines TRBV18 with TRBJ1-5; D is uncertain. Germline V gene data show CDR1 as KGHSH and CDR2 as LQKENI. The germline V and J ends were trimmed by 3 bases and 9 bases, with 15 bases remaining between them. This CDR3 spans 14 amino acids. Written as DNA, the CDR3 is TGTGCCAGCTCACCGTCGACTCCCCGGCGGCCCCAGCATTTT. It yields the protein CASSPSTPRRPQHF. Combining the CDR3 with reference TRBV18 and TRBJ1-5 gives the whole variable domain NAGVMQNPRHLVRRRGQEARLRCSPMKGHSHVYWYRQLPEEGLKFMVYLQKENIIDESGMPKERFSAEFPKEGPSILRIQQVVRGDSAAYFCASSPSTPRRPQHFGDGTRLSIL.

This clonotype was found a few times. The chain couples TRBV24-1 to TRBJ2-1; a possible D gene is TRBD2 (6 bases). V was clipped by 5 bases and J by 8 bases, with 15 bases between them. The CDR3 loop spans 14 amino acids. In germline, CDR1 is KGHDR, CDR2 SFDVKD. The CDR3 DNA sequence: TGTGCCACCAGTGTTGCGGGACTCTCCCATGAGCAGTTCTTC. Protein sequence: CATSVAGLSHEQFF.

The chain has TRBV20-1 and TRBJ2-7; no clear D gene. Germline V gene sequence: CDR1 DFQATT, CDR2 SNEGSKA (reference sequence). The V and J ends lost 1 base and 0 bases respectively, with 10 bases between them. The CDR3 spans 14 residues. CDR3 coding DNA: TGCAGTGCTAGAGTCCCTAACAGCTCCTACGAGCAGTACTTC. Its translation is CSARVPNSSYEQYF.

V usage is TRBV7-9 and J usage is TRBJ2-2; possible D gene TRBD1, 5 bases. The V gene's germline CDR1 is SEHNR and CDR2 FQNEAQ (reference sequence). Trimming took 1 base from V and 4 from J, leaving 16 bases between them. This CDR3 contains 17 residues. CDR3 region: CASSLVAVRVSTGELFF. DNA of the CDR3: TGTGCCAGCAGCTTAGTCGCTGTCAGGGTTAGCACCGGGGAGCTGTTTTTT.

The V call is TRBV5-1, the J call TRBJ2-5; no clear D. V was shortened by 4 bases and J by 2 bases, with 9 bases between the two germline ends. CDR1 SGHRS and CDR2 YFSETQ come from the germline V gene. The CDR3 spans 13 residues. In DNA form, the CDR3 reads TGCGCCAGCAGCACAACGCTACAAGAGACCCAGTACTTC. Its translation is CASSTTLQETQYF.

The CDR3 protein is CAISESSGRSYEQYF. CDR3 in DNA: TGTGCCATCAGTGAGTCAAGCGGGAGAAGCTACGAGCAGTACTTC. The chain uses TRBV10-3 and TRBJ2-7; 8 nucleotides align to TRBD2. Germline V gives CDR1 ENHRY, CDR2 SYGVKD. The CDR3 is made up of 15 amino acids. V gave up 0 bases and J gave up 3 bases; unmatched junction bases: 4.

This clonotype was counted a few times. The chain recombines TRBV5-1 with TRBJ2-3; TRBD1 is a possible D gene (6 bases). CDR1 SGHRS and CDR2 YFSETQ come from the germline V gene. V was clipped by 0 bases and J by 3 bases, with 11 bases between them. CDR3 size: 15 residues. The CDR3 region has the DNA TGCGCCAGCAGCTTGGCCGGACAGACGACAGATACGCAGTATTTT. Residues: CASSLAGQTTDTQYF.

The chain uses TRBV4-2 and TRBJ2-7, with D possibly matching TRBD1 (5 bases). The CDR3 contains 15 residues. Trimming removed 0 bases at V and 7 bases at J, with 16 bases between. Germline V gives CDR1 LGHNA, CDR2 YNFKEQ. The CDR3, as DNA: TGTGCCAGCAGCCAAGATTCGGGCAGGGTTGGGGAGCAGTACTTC. Translation gives CASSQDSGRVGEQYF.

This clonotype has a handful of counts. The rearrangement links TRBV20-1 to TRBJ2-2; a possible D gene is TRBD2 (6 bases). Deletions cut 0 bases from V and 5 bases from J, with 10 bases between. This CDR3 contains 14 residues. Germline V gene sequence: CDR1 DFQATT, CDR2 SNEGSKA (reference sequence). CDR3 sequence reads: CSARDYRGTGELFF. CDR3 in DNA: TGCAGTGCTAGAGACTATCGGGGGACCGGGGAGCTGTTTTTT.

This clonotype was found a few times. The chain couples TRBV6-5 to TRBJ2-7, with a weak D call TRBD1 (5 bases). Germline CDR1 reads MNHEY; CDR2 reads SVGAGI. Trimming removed 4 bases at V and 0 bases at J, with 10 bases between. This CDR3 contains 14 residues. CDR3 nucleotides: TGTGCCAGCAGTTCCAAGACAGTCTCCTACGAGCAGTACTTC. It specifies CASSSKTVSYEQYF.

This clonotype was counted a few times. The V call is TRBV27, the J call TRBJ1-1, with D maybe TRBD1 (5 bases). The V and J ends lost 9 bases and 1 base respectively, with 12 bases between them. The CDR3 is 13 residues long. CDR1 MNHEY and CDR2 SMNVEV come from the germline V gene (reference sequence). As DNA, the CDR3 is TGTGCCAGTTGGACACCTAAGAACACTGAAGCTTTCTTT. Translating gives CASWTPKNTEAFF.

This clonotype has just a few counts. V is TRBV12-3 or TRBV12-4 and J is TRBJ1-5, with 12 bases matching TRBD1. This CDR3 has 16 residues. Trimming cost V 4 bases and J 0 bases; bases outside gene matches: 1. The CDR3 sequence is CASSWGQGASNQPQHF. The CDR3 region has the DNA TGTGCCAGCAGTTGGGGACAGGGGGCTAGCAATCAGCCCCAGCATTTT.

This clonotype showed up just a few times. This chain connects TRBV5-6 to TRBJ2-7, with D unresolved. V was clipped by 1 base and J by 5 bases, with 7 bases between them. CDR3 length: 12 residues. Looked up from germline, CDR1 is SGHDT and CDR2 is YYEEEE. The CDR3 DNA is TGTGCCAGCAGCTTGTTTGGGGACGAGCAGTACTTC. It translates to CASSLFGDEQYF.

The table lists this clonotype with a count of one. The V call is TRBV14, the J call TRBJ2-3, with TRBD2 as a possible D gene (5 bases). The CDR3 consists of 15 residues. Between the trimmed V and J ends, which lost 1 base and 1 base, there was a span of 9 bases. CDR1 is SGHDN, CDR2 FVKESK, per germline. CDR3 in DNA: TGTGCCAGCAGCCAAGGGATGAGGGGCACAGATACGCAGTATTTT. This translates into CASSQGMRGTDTQYF.

This clonotype came up a few times. The chain couples TRBV4-1 to TRBJ2-7; tentatively, D is TRBD1 (5 bases). CDR3 length: 16 residues. CDR1 MGHRA and CDR2 YSYEKL come from the germline V gene. The V and J ends lost 0 bases and 4 bases respectively, with 16 bases between them. The CDR3 protein is CASSQDPRTRPYEQYF. For the CDR3, the DNA is TGCGCCAGCAGCCAAGATCCTCGGACAAGACCTTACGAGCAGTACTTC.

The V gene is TRBV11-3, the J gene TRBJ2-4; TRBD1 agrees at 10 bases. V gave up 4 bases and J gave up 7 bases; unmatched junction bases: 4. This CDR3 is built from 14 residues. Germline V CDR1 and CDR2: SGHNT, YENEEA. The CDR3 protein is CASSSGTGVNIQYF. CDR3 bases: TGTGCCAGCAGCTCCGGGACAGGGGTGAACATTCAGTACTTC.

This clonotype was counted a few times. The V and J genes are TRBV27 and TRBJ2-7; 8 bases fit TRBD1. The CDR3 has 15 amino acids. Germline CDR1 is MNHEY and CDR2 is SMNVEV (reference sequence). Losses at the gene ends were 5 bases for V and 6 bases for J; bases not matched to a gene: 12. The CDR3 sequence is CASSPGPGQAPEQYF. Here the CDR3 DNA reads TGTGCCAGCAGTCCTGGGCCGGGACAGGCTCCCGAGCAGTACTTC.

This clonotype was recorded at least ten times. The chain joins TRBV27 to TRBJ2-6; D call uncertain. Germline V gene sequence: CDR1 MNHEY, CDR2 SMNVEV (reference sequence). CDR3 length: 18 residues. The germline V and J ends were trimmed by 1 base and 0 bases, with 13 bases remaining between them. The CDR3 DNA sequence: TGTGCCAGCAGTTTATGGGCAGGAGCCTTCTCTGGGGCCAACGTCCTGACTTTC. It specifies CASSLWAGAFSGANVLTF.